A single sample is the source of the 10 T cell receptor beta chains below, sequenced in a study of blood T cell repertoires in COVID-19. The table came from immunoSEQ multiplex PCR; TCRdb's copy has only in-frame clones and leaves some out. The repertoire has about 83,000 clones, approximately 80% of them found once; the top ten carry 15% to 18%. The sequencing sample was made of peripheral blood. The receptors shown here come from a woman at least 80 years old with acute or convalescent COVID-19.

V and J are TRBV7-2 and TRBJ1-2; TRBD1 matches at 12 bases. V lost 6 bases, J lost 8 bases, and 7 bases stayed unmatched. The CDR3 runs 14 residues. Germline V lookup: CDR1 SGHTA, CDR2 FQGNSA. CDR3 DNA: TGTGCCAGCAGGACCGGGACAGGGGGCAGGGGCTACACCTTC. It translates to CASRTGTGGRGYTF. The whole variable domain, remainder taken from reference TRBV7-2 and TRBJ1-2, is GAGVSQSPSNKVTEKGKDVELRCDPISGHTALYWYRQSLGQGLEFLIYFQGNSAPDKSGLPSDRFSAERTGGSVSTLTIQRTQQEDSAVYLCASRTGTGGRGYTFGSGTRLTVV.

The chain carries TRBV18 and TRBJ2-2; 11 bases match TRBD1. There are 17 residues in the CDR3. Germline-derived CDR1 and CDR2 are KGHSH and LQKENI. Trimming removed 3 bases from V and 6 bases from J; junction bases left unmatched: 9. CDR3 in DNA: TGTGCCAGCTCACCGCCCGGACAGGGGGCAACGGCCGGGGAGCTGTTTTTT. Translated: CASSPPGQGATAGELFF.

This chain uses TRBV19 with TRBJ1-1, with D possibly matching TRBD1 (5 bases). Germline V lookup: CDR1 LNHDA, CDR2 SQIVND (reference sequence). V gave up 6 bases and J gave up 6 bases, with 17 bases separating them. The CDR3 runs to 14 residues. CDR3 in amino acids: CASSLHKPTAEAFF. The CDR3 nucleotides read TGTGCCAGTAGCCTACACAAGCCGACAGCTGAAGCTTTCTTT.

This chain joins TRBV9 and TRBJ2-3; 9 bases are shared with TRBD1. The V gene end was trimmed by 2 bases and the J gene end by 4 bases; junction bases not matched to a gene: 8. The germline V gene has CDR1 SGDLS and CDR2 YYNGEE. The CDR3 is made up of 16 amino acids. DNA for the CDR3: TGTGCCAGCAGCGTGAGGGGGGACAGGGTGGCAGATACGCAGTATTTT. The encoded protein is CASSVRGDRVADTQYF.

This rearrangement joins TRBV20-1 to TRBJ2-3; D remains unclear. Germline values: CDR1 DFQATT, CDR2 SNEGSKA (reference sequence). There are 14 residues in the CDR3. V was shortened by 3 bases and J by 0 bases, with 10 bases between the two germline ends. The CDR3 loop reads CSASIPISTDTQYF. The CDR3 bases are TGCAGTGCTAGTATCCCAATTAGCACAGATACGCAGTATTTT.

This rearrangement joins TRBV7-2 to TRBJ1-2; 7 bases fit TRBD1. V lost 1 base to trimming and J lost 8 bases; unmatched junction nucleotides: 7. Germline CDR1 SGHTA, CDR2 FQGNSA. This CDR3 contains 14 residues. CDR3 nucleotide sequence: TGTGCCAGCAGCTTAGGCCAGGGGGTAAAGGGCTACACCTTC. It translates to CASSLGQGVKGYTF. The full variable domain, completed using reference TRBV7-2 and TRBJ1-2, is GAGVSQSPSNKVTEKGKDVELRCDPISGHTALYWYRQSLGQGLEFLIYFQGNSAPDKSGLPSDRFSAERTGGSVSTLTIQRTQQEDSAVYLCASSLGQGVKGYTFGSGTRLTVV.

This clone was detected once. The identical CDR3 is also encoded by other nucleotide sequences in the sample. The J gene is TRBJ1-5, the V gene TRBV19; D uncertain. V lost 1 base, J lost 4 bases, and 11 bases lay in between. Germline lookup yields CDR1 LNHDA and CDR2 SQIVND (reference sequence). This CDR3 comprises 15 residues. The CDR3: CASSIGGRVNQPQHF. In DNA form, the CDR3 reads TGTGCCAGTAGTATAGGCGGGAGGGTAAATCAGCCCCAGCATTTT. The variable domain in full, completed from reference TRBV19 and TRBJ1-5, reads DGGITQSPKYLFRKEGQNVTLSCEQNLNHDAMYWYRQDPGQGLRLIYYSQIVNDFQKGDIAEGYSVSREKKESFPLTVTSAQKNPTAFYLCASSIGGRVNQPQHFGDGTRLSIL.

V is TRBV10-3 and J is TRBJ1-2, with 9 bases that match TRBD1. Trimming cost V 3 bases and J 6 bases; bases outside gene matches: 2. This CDR3 has 13 amino acids. CDR1 and CDR2 from the germline V gene are ENHRY and SYGVKD. DNA of the CDR3: TGTGCCATCAGTGAAGGACAGGGGAATGGCTACACCTTC. Translated, it gives CAISEGQGNGYTF.

The chain uses TRBV23-1 and TRBJ1-1; the match to TRBD1 covers 8 bases. TRBV23-1 falls under the ORF class, with uncertain function. The CDR3 sequence is 16 residues long. V lost 4 bases and J lost 0; bases outside the gene matches: 7. The DNA of the CDR3 is TGCGCCAGCAGTCCAACCGACAGGGGCATGAACACTGAAGCTTTCTTT. It is translated as CASSPTDRGMNTEAFF.

This clone was counted a few times. The J gene is TRBJ1-1, the V gene TRBV29-1, with TRBD1 as a possible D gene (5 bases). CDR1 SQVTM and CDR2 ANQGSEA come from the germline V gene. V shed 2 bases and J shed 4 bases, with 14 bases lying between them. The CDR3 is 14 residues long. For the CDR3, the DNA is TGCAGCGTTGAATCCGGGAGGGGAACCACTGAAGCTTTCTTT. It is translated as CSVESGRGTTEAFF. Full variable domain (rest looked up from reference TRBV29-1 and TRBJ1-1): SAVISQKPSRDICQRGTSLTIQCQVDSQVTMMFWYRQQPGQSLTLIATANQGSEATYESGFVIDKFPISRPNLTFSTLTVSNMSPEDSSIYLCSVESGRGTTEAFFGQGTRLTVV.